The 20 T cell receptor beta chains reported below all come from one sample, sequenced in a study of blood T cell repertoires in COVID-19. TCRdb's table, derived via immunoSEQ multiplex PCR, lists solely in-frame clones and lacks some. The table lists more than 80,000 clones, 86% of them singletons. Sequencing used peripheral blood. The receptors come from a man aged 45 to 65 with active COVID-19.

The rearrangement joins TRBV12-3 or TRBV12-4 to TRBJ1-3; 7 bases align to TRBD1. This CDR3 has 13 residues. V shed 7 bases, J shed 2 bases, and the junction held 2 bases outside the gene matches. The CDR3 region is CASNQGAGNTIYF. CDR3 coding DNA: TGTGCCAGCAATCAGGGGGCTGGAAACACCATATATTTT.

The chain combines TRBV7-8 with TRBJ1-6; D ambiguous. Germline assignment: CDR1 SGHVS and CDR2 FQNEAQ. Deletions cut 0 bases from V and 5 bases from J, with 8 bases between. This CDR3 region has 15 residues. The CDR3 region has the DNA TGTGCCAGCAGCTTAGCGTCTGCGAATAATTCACCCCTCCACTTT. Its translation: CASSLASANNSPLHF.

This chain links TRBV9 with TRBJ2-1; 11 positions match TRBD1. Germline CDR1 SGDLS, CDR2 YYNGEE. There are 16 residues in the CDR3. With V trimmed by 4 bases and J by 3 bases, 6 bases remained unmatched. The CDR3 sequence: CASSPGQGVVYNEQFF. The CDR3 nucleotides are TGTGCCAGCAGCCCGGGACAGGGGGTCGTCTACAATGAGCAGTTCTTC.

This chain links TRBV6-2 or TRBV6-3 with TRBJ2-7, with D perhaps matching TRBD1 (6 bases). V was cut by 0 bases and J by 4 bases, with 13 bases left in between. The CDR3 is made up of 15 amino acids. Germline CDR1 is MNHEY and CDR2 is SVGEGT. The CDR3 loop is CASSYSAGAGYEQYF. The DNA of the CDR3 is TGTGCCAGCAGTTACTCAGCAGGGGCAGGTTACGAGCAGTACTTC.

The chain combines TRBV19 with TRBJ2-3, with 11 bases lining up with TRBD2. The CDR3 sequence is 16 residues long. With 5 bases clipped from V and 0 bases from J, the junction kept 4 bases outside the gene matches. CDR1 is LNHDA and CDR2 is SQIVND in the germline V gene (reference sequence). This CDR3 reads CASSFRTSGSTDTQYF. Written as DNA, the CDR3 is TGTGCCAGTAGTTTCCGGACTAGCGGGAGCACAGATACGCAGTATTTT.

The chain links TRBV19 to TRBJ2-7, with a weak D call TRBD1 (6 bases). The CDR3 covers 14 residues. Germline lookup yields CDR1 LNHDA and CDR2 SQIVND (reference sequence). V lost 3 bases and J lost 4, with 13 bases in between. The CDR3 DNA is TGTGCCAGTAGTATCGGTCAGGGGAATTACGAGCAGTACTTC. Protein product: CASSIGQGNYEQYF.

This chain links TRBV6-5 with TRBJ1-1; TRBD1 might be the D (6 bases). The germline gives CDR1 MNHEY, CDR2 SVGAGI. Trimming left V 3 bases short and J 3 bases short, with 11 bases between. This CDR3 comprises 14 residues. The CDR3 loop reads CASSYRGGHTEAFF. DNA for the CDR3: TGTGCCAGCAGTTATCGAGGGGGACACACTGAAGCTTTCTTT.

The chain combines TRBV5-4 with TRBJ2-5, with TRBD2 identical over 7 bases. Germline assignment: CDR1 SGHNT and CDR2 YYREEE (reference sequence). Losses at the gene ends were 3 bases for V and 2 bases for J; bases not matched to a gene: 4. The CDR3 spans 14 residues. The CDR3 coding sequence is TGTGCCAGCAGCTCCCTAGCGGTACAAGAGACCCAGTACTTC. As protein: CASSSLAVQETQYF.

The chain couples TRBV10-3 to TRBJ2-3, with 12 bases that match TRBD1. V lost 3 bases, J lost 5 bases, and 9 bases stayed unmatched. The germline gives CDR1 ENHRY, CDR2 SYGVKD. The CDR3 consists of 17 residues. In nucleotides, the CDR3 is TGTGCCATCAGTGATAGTAGGGGGGACAGGGGGCAAGATACGCAGTATTTT. It is translated as CAISDSRGDRGQDTQYF.

The V call is TRBV6-5, the J call TRBJ1-6, with 8 bases that match TRBD1. The CDR3 extends over 12 amino acids. Trimming at V came to 7 bases and at J to 14 bases, leaving 7 bases not matched to a gene. Germline V gene sequence: CDR1 MNHEY, CDR2 SVGAGI. The CDR3 DNA follows: TGTGCCAGCACCGCCCAGGGGGCGTCCCTCCACTTT. As protein: CASTAQGASLHF.

The rearrangement uses TRBV28 and TRBJ2-5, with a possible D match to TRBD2 (6 bases). CDR1 and CDR2 from the germline V gene are MDHEN and SYDVKM. Trimming cost V 5 bases and J 0 bases, with 10 bases left between them. The CDR3 length is 14 residues. CDR3 sequence: CASSSRDYQETQYF. CDR3 in DNA: TGTGCCAGCAGTAGCCGGGACTACCAAGAGACCCAGTACTTC.

The chain carries TRBV7-2 and TRBJ2-7, with 9 positions matching TRBD2. CDR3 length equals 16 residues. The germline V gene has CDR1 SGHTA and CDR2 FQGNSA. Trimming removed 2 bases from V and 2 bases from J; junction bases left unmatched: 7. CDR3 loop: CASSLMSSGATYEQYF. The CDR3 DNA follows: TGTGCCAGCAGCTTAATGTCTAGCGGGGCAACCTACGAGCAGTACTTC.

The V gene is TRBV4-3, the J gene TRBJ2-1; D possibly corresponds to TRBD2 (6 bases). CDR3 length: 16 residues. The ends were cut back, 2 bases at V and 0 bases at J, with 11 bases in the middle. Germline V gene data show CDR1 as LGHNA and CDR2 as YSLEER. The CDR3 bases are TGCGCCAGCAGCCAATTCCGGGGGAACTCCTACAATGAGCAGTTCTTC. Encoded protein: CASSQFRGNSYNEQFF.

J is TRBJ2-1 and V is TRBV12-3 or TRBV12-4; D gene uncertain. Trimming took 2 bases from V and 8 from J, leaving 4 bases between them. The length of the CDR3 is 11 residues. The CDR3 DNA follows: TGTGCCAGCAGTTTAACTGATGAGCAGTTCTTC. It yields the protein CASSLTDEQFF.

Note on this clone: Additional DNA sequences in this sample encode the identical CDR3. The chain joins TRBV2 to TRBJ2-6, with 9 bases lining up with TRBD1. CDR1 SNHLY and CDR2 FYNNEI come from the germline V gene. V was pared by 6 bases and J by 2 bases, with 5 bases of the junction left unmatched. This CDR3 contains 16 residues. CDR3 bases: TGTGCCAGCAGCCCGGGACAGGGCGCTGGGGCCAACGTCCTGACTTTC. As protein: CASSPGQGAGANVLTF.

J is TRBJ1-5 and V is TRBV19; TRBD1 might be the D (5 bases). From germline, CDR1 is LNHDA and CDR2 SQIVND (reference sequence). The length of the CDR3 is 18 residues. Trimming took 3 bases from V and 1 from J, leaving 19 bases between them. CDR3 sequence: CASSIPLRGKGSNQPQHF. CDR3 bases: TGTGCCAGTAGTATCCCTCTTAGGGGTAAGGGAAGCAATCAGCCCCAGCATTTT.

The rearrangement links TRBV27 to TRBJ2-1; TRBD2 aligns across 11 bases. The CDR3 covers 18 residues. Germline trimming cut 4 bases from V and 5 bases from J; bases unmatched to any gene: 13. CDR1 and CDR2 from the germline V gene are MNHEY and SMNVEV (reference sequence). CDR3 sequence: CASSSRVVAGGPHNEQFF. The CDR3 nucleotides are TGTGCCAGCAGTTCCCGCGTCGTAGCGGGGGGGCCCCACAATGAGCAGTTCTTC.

The genes are TRBV2 and TRBJ2-1; tentative D call: TRBD1 (5 bases). This CDR3 has 14 residues. CDR1 and CDR2 (germline): SNHLY, FYNNEI. V lost 7 bases and J lost 7, with 17 bases in between. CDR3 coding DNA: TGTGCCAGCAAATTCAGCCAGGGATCAAATGAGCAGTTCTTC. This translates into CASKFSQGSNEQFF.

In its sample, this clone was seen once. V usage is TRBV5-1 and J usage is TRBJ2-1, with D maybe TRBD1 (6 bases). Trimming left V 0 bases short and J 9 bases short, with 16 bases between. Germline V gene lookup returns CDR1 SGHRS and CDR2 YFSETQ. The CDR3 length is 15 residues. CDR3 sequence reads: CASSLGGYRETEQFF. The CDR3 bases are TGCGCCAGCAGCTTGGGGGGGTACAGGGAGACTGAGCAGTTCTTC.

The rearrangement uses TRBV24-1 and TRBJ2-2; 8 positions agree with TRBD1. The CDR3 length is 15 residues. The V gene end was trimmed by 4 bases and the J gene end by 6 bases; junction bases not matched to a gene: 6. Germline V CDR1 and CDR2: KGHDR, SFDVKD. CDR3 sequence (DNA): TGTGCCACCAGTGAAAGGCAGGGGGCGCCCGGGGAGCTGTTTTTT. Residues: CATSERQGAPGELFF.